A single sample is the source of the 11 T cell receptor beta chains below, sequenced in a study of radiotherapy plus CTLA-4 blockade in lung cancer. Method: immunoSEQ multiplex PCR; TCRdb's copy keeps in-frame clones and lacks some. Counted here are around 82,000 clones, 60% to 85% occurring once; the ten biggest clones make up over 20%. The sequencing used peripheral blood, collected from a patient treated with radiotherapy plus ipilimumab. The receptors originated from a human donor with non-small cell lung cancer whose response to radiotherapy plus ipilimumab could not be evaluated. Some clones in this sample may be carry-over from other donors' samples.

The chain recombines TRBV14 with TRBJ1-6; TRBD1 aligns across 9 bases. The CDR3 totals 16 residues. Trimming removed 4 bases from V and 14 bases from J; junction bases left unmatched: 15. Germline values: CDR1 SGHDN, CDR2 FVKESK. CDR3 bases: TGTGCCAGCAGCCCCCGGACAGGGGCCGCACCGGTGGCCCTCCACTTT. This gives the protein CASSPRTGAAPVALHF. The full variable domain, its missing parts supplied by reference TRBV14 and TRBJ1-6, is EAGVTQFPSHSVIEKGQTVTLRCDPISGHDNLYWYRRVMGKEIKFLLHFVKESKQDESGMPNNRFLAERTGGTYSTLKVQPAELEDSGVYFCASSPRTGAAPVALHFGNGTRLTVT.

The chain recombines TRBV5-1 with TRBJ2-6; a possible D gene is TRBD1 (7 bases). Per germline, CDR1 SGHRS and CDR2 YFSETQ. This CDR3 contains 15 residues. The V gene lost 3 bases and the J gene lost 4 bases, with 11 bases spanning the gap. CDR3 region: CASSYRGGGANVLTF. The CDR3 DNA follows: TGCGCCAGCAGCTACAGGGGAGGCGGGGCCAACGTCCTGACTTTC.

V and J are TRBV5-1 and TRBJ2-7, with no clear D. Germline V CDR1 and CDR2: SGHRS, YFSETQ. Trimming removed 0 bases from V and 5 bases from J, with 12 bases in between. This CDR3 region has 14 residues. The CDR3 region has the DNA TGCGCCAGCAGCTTGGTTCCCGGGTCAGACGAGCAGTACTTC. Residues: CASSLVPGSDEQYF.

The CDR3 nucleotides are TGTGCCACCAGCAGAGATCCGAGTCAGGGGGTGGGCTATGGCTACACCTTC. Its protein is CATSRDPSQGVGYGYTF. The V call is TRBV15, the J call TRBJ1-2; 7 nucleotides align to TRBD1. CDR3 length: 17 residues. Looked up from germline, CDR1 is LNHNV and CDR2 is YYDKDF (reference sequence). Trimming removed 0 bases from V and 4 bases from J; junction bases left unmatched: 11.

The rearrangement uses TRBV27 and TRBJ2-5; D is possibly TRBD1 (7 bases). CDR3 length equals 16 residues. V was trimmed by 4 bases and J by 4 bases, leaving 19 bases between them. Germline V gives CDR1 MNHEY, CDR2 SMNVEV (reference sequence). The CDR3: CASSYPDRHGGETQYF. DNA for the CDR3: TGTGCCAGCAGTTACCCGGACAGGCACGGGGGAGAGACCCAGTACTTC.

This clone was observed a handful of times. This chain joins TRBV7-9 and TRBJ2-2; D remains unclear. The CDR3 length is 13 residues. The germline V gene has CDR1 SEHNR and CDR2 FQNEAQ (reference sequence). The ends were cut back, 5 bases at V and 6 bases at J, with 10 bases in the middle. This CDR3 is CASSRTGPGELFF. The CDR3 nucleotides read TGTGCCAGCAGCCGTACCGGTCCCGGGGAGCTGTTTTTT.

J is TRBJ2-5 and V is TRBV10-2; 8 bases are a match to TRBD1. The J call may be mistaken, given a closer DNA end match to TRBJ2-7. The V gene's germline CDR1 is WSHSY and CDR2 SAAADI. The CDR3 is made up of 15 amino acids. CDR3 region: CATFPPGQVTYEQYF. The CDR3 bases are TGCGCCACCTTTCCACCGGGACAGGTGACCTACGAGCAGTACTTC.

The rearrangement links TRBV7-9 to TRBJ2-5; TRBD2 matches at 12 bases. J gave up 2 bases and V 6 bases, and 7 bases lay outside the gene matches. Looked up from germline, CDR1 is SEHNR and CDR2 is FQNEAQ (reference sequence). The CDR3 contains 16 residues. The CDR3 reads CASSLPGTSGQETQYF. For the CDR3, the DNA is TGTGCCAGCAGTTTACCCGGGACTAGCGGGCAAGAGACCCAGTACTTC.

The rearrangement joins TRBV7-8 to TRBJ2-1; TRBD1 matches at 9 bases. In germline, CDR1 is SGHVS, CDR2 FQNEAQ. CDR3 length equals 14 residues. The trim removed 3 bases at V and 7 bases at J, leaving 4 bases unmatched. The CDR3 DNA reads TGTGCCAGCAGCTTGGGGACAGGGAAAAATGAGCAGTTCTTC. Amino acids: CASSLGTGKNEQFF.

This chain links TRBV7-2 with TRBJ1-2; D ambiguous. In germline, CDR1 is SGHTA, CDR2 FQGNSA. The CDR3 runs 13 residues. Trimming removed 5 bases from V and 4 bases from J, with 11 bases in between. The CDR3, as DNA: TGTGCCAGCAGCGGGAGCTTGGCCTATGGCTACACCTTC. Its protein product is CASSGSLAYGYTF.

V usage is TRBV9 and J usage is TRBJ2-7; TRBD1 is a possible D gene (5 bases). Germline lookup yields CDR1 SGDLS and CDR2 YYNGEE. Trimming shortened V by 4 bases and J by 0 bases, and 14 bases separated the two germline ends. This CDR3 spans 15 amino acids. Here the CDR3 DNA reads TGTGCCAGCAGCCTCCGACAGCAGAGCTCCTACGAGCAGTACTTC. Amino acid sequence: CASSLRQQSSYEQYF.